This T cell receptor beta chain was captured in a study of blood T cells in healthy people across ages. At the level of the study: About one barcoded beta molecule per two T cells was captured by template switching.

The CDR3 totals 16 residues. The germline V gene has CDR1 SEHNR and CDR2 FQNEAQ (reference sequence). Trimming pared 1 base from V and 7 bases from J, leaving 17 bases between. The second PCR ran roughly 7 to 12 cycles with a sample-barcoded 5' primer and J-beta primers. TCRdb independently ran MiXCR on the 5' RACE reads; one entry per CDR3 protein. The sample includes approximately 800,000 distinct CDR3 sequences, around 36% of them seen just once. The chain uses TRBV7-9 and TRBJ2-1, with D perhaps given as TRBD1 or TRBD2 (5 bases each). The clonotype was recovered from a man aged 18-30 years in good health. The sequencing input was blood. CDR3 bases: TGTGCCAGCAGCTTAGGAGGGGCAGGGTACCGGAATGAGCAGTTCTTC. Translated, it gives CASSLGGAGYRNEQFF.